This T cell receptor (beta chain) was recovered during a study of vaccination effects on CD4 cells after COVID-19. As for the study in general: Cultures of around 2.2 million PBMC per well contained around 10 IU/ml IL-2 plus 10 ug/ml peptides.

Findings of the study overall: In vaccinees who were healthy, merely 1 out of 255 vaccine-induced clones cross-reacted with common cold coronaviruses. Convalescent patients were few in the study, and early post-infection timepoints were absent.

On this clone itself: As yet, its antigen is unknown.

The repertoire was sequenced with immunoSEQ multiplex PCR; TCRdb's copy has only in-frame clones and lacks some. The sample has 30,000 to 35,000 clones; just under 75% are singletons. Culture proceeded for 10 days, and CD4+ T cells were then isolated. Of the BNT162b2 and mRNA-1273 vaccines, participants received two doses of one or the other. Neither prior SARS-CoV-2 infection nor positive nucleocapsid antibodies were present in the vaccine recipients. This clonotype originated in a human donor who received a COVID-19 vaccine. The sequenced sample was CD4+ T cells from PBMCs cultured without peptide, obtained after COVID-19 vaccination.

This CDR3 is CAWTQIKTAYNEQFF. DNA of the CDR3: TGTGCCTGGACCCAAATAAAGACAGCATACAATGAGCAGTTCTTC. This chain uses TRBV30 with TRBJ2-1, with D possibly TRBD1 on 5 matching bases. Germline V gives CDR1 GTSNPN, CDR2 SVGIG (reference sequence). CDR3 size: 15 residues. Trimming stripped 4 bases from V and 4 bases from J, with 17 bases between.